This TCR beta chain is from a study of cytomegalovirus exposure and HLA in healthy donors. In germline, CDR1 is MNHNS, CDR2 SASEGT. V lost 6 bases, J lost 4 bases, and 8 bases stayed unmatched. The CDR3 loop spans 14 amino acids. The data were produced by immunoSEQ multiplex PCR, yet TCRdb's version contains in-frame clones alone and is incomplete. The sample yields more than 110,000 clones, about 94% seen once. The chain employs TRBV6-1 and TRBJ2-7; 8 nucleotides agree with TRBD1. Sequenced: PBMCs. The receptor was isolated from a man younger than 35 in good health and CMV-seropositive. The CDR3 sequence: CASRRDRISYEQYF. CDR3 coding DNA: TGTGCCAGCAGGAGGGACAGGATTTCATACGAGCAGTACTTC.